This T cell receptor beta chain was retrieved from a study of cytomegalovirus exposure and HLA in healthy donors (dated by TCRdb to 2016 to 2017). For the study in its entirety: An earlier analysis of approximately 590 of the donors reported more than 250 Gb of sequence data and about 100 million unique TCR beta sequences from 150 million to 200 million T cells. To predict cytomegalovirus infection status, the study combined high-throughput TCR immunosequencing, statistical association of individual TCRs with disease status, and machine learning. The study aimed to test whether signatures of past pathogen exposure could be identified by cataloging public T cell receptors. Alongside the repertoire data, information on donor age, sex, ethnicity and CMV serostatus was compiled. Of the 398 genotyped donors, 81% fell in the genetic ancestry cluster associated with self-reported Caucasian donors. HLA typing covered class I and class II loci at four-digit resolution. A separate validation cohort of over 95 different subjects was used in addition to the approximately 700-subject first cohort. Around 320 gigabases of sequencing data and approximately 80 million unique TCR sequences were included in an early release covering several hundred HLA-typed donors. Four to six DR-DQ haplotypes were handled as single units for association and clustering because linkage in the cohort was strong. An earlier analysis of approximately 500 of the donors applied high-throughput TCR beta sequencing to assess whether each TCR beta V gene segment acted as functional or pseudogenic. Every repertoire in the discovery cohort had been generated on one and the same sequencing platform. The number of donors typed differed by locus, with about 629-640 for A, B, C, DRB1 and DQB1, 522 for DQA1, 600 to 610 for DPA1, and approximately 470 for DPB1. A later genetic analysis took genome-wide SNP genotypes for about 55% of the 666 donors and used that subset as a discovery cohort. A later analysis re-examined previously published TCR beta repertoires from more than 550 donors and added high-resolution HLA genotyping to investigate patterns of TCR occurrence. The study used immunosequencing to profile the T cell repertoires of approximately 640 subjects and linked those repertoires to cytomegalovirus serostatus. Among almost 400 genotyped donors of the cohort, an average of approximately 240,000 unique TCR beta nucleotide sequences were sequenced per donor, 15% to 20% of them non-productive. Rather than using new phenotypic data, the later analysis identified candidate immune exposures from TCR beta sequences and from how often those sequences occurred across donors.

Libraries came from the immunoSEQ multiplex PCR assay. A mixture of 60 forward primers for TCR Vbeta segments and 13 reverse primers for TCR Jbeta segments was used in the multiplex PCR. A multiplex PCR assay on genomic DNA amplified the CDR3 region of rearranged TCR beta genes. Amplified TCR beta libraries were sequenced as 87-base-pair reads on the Illumina HiSeq System. In the paper's pipeline: In a later analysis, tens of millions of unique TCR beta chains were counted across the approximately 620 repertoires, and about 10 million of these chains were shared by at least two donors. Raw reads were error-corrected and collapsed into unique sequences by a nearest-neighbor algorithm in which closely related sequences were merged to remove PCR and sequencing errors. Alignment of CDR3 sequences to IMGT reference sequences was used to assign V, D and J gene segments. For a sequence to be retained, a match of at least six nucleotides was required to both a V gene segment and a J gene segment. Rearrangements were classified as productive when the CDR3 lacked stop codons and remained in frame with V and J, and all other rearrangements were classified as non-productive. CDR3 was defined by IMGT convention, running from the second conserved V-encoded cysteine to the conserved J-encoded phenylalanine. Sequences without an unambiguous match to a single V gene segment were excluded from the earlier analysis of about 600 of the donors. In an earlier analysis of almost 600 of the donors, a V segment was called functional when productive rearrangements were above 56.7%, and segregating when the standard deviation between donors exceeded 5%. A statistical classification framework was built to diagnose cytomegalovirus status from the catalog of TCR beta chain sequences. A later analysis assigned V and J genes by comparing TCR nucleotide sequences with IMGT/GENE-DB human TR gene sequences. Using the TCRdist pipeline, a later analysis assigned CDR3 sequences along with most-parsimonious VDJ recombination scenarios. In a later analysis, each TCR beta chain was defined by its CDR3 amino acid sequence together with its V-gene family, and reads without a unique V-gene family were excluded. To address suspected cross-contamination and a sequencing artifact, a later analysis removed roughly 580 highly shared, low-generation-probability nucleotide sequences. A later analysis calculated a clonal expansion index for each public chain from normalized within-repertoire ranks of inferred template counts. Generation probabilities in a later analysis came from a VDJ recombination model fitted to out-of-frame rearrangements, and those results were checked against IGoR. In a later analysis, hypergeometric tests were used to score TCR-TCR, TCR-HLA and TCR-CMV co-occurrence, with a repertoire-size bias correction applied to TCR pairs. A later analysis estimated false discovery rates by permuting HLA or CMV assignments 20 times. In a later analysis, co-occurring TCRs were grouped using DBSCAN, and TCRdist sequence similarity was added for clustering within HLA-allele-positive subsets. Repertoires with fewer than 30,000 or more than 120,000 public chains were left out of co-occurrence clustering, as were about 5 repertoires with anomalous nucleotide sharing. The table comes from immuneACCESS by way of TCRdb, which keeps in-frame sequences with V and J called. Part of the clones is missing from these tables; in studies checked, under half for an unresolved V gene and the rest for unknown reasons. That table gives V, J and clone size, and the DNA gave D and trimming. A total of about 130,000 clones appear in this sample, 65% to 85% of them only once. The ten largest clones represent 0.95% to 1.5% of the sample.

Study-wide findings and limitations: The classifier was reported to diagnose cytomegalovirus status with high specificity and sensitivity in both the original and validation cohorts. An association between a missense DCLRE1C variant and V-gene and J-gene trimming of TCR beta chains was found in a later genetic analysis and replicated in an independent cohort. According to the authors, the approach could potentially be generalized to other disease states and immunological phenotypes. A cluster of highly shared sequence variants was judged likely to represent a technical artifact of the sequencing pipeline. According to a later analysis, parvovirus B19, influenza, CMV and Epstein-Barr virus appeared linked to several top co-occurrence clusters. A few of the identified cytomegalovirus-associated TCR beta chains were confirmed in vitro to be specific for cytomegalovirus antigens. When HLA alleles, especially DR and DQ, strongly co-occurred, TCR associations were difficult to assign to individual alleles. The study listed 150 to 200 TCR beta chains as associated with cytomegalovirus. Sequencing depth was assumed to be roughly uniform across donors in the presence/absence analyses, though that assumption may not hold. A further reported finding was that TCR beta sequences accurately predicted the HLA-A and HLA-B alleles for most subjects in the first cohort. For the cohort, immune exposure information was limited to CMV serostatus. Only TCR beta chains were sequenced in this cohort, and the absence of alpha or paired-chain data limited detectable features. Because some donors lacked HLA typing at each locus, the association tests relied only on the typed subset. In a later genetic analysis, fewer N-insertions in productive TCRs were reported among donors in an Asian-associated ancestry cluster than the approximately 630-donor mean. Because counts were too low, under 20 rarely observed V segments, including chromosome 9 orphons, were left out of the earlier analysis of 500 to 750 of the donors. Correlated functional status among segregating V segments might reflect linkage disequilibrium, but an unknown experimental factor could not be ruled out. A later analysis found that HLA-associated TCR beta chains were more clonally expanded and had lower generation probabilities than equally common non-associated chains. In a later analysis, the rate of TCR association differed among HLA loci, with DRB1 alleles having the most associated TCRs and HLA-C alleles having the fewest. Across donors, most TCR sequences were observed very rarely, whereas some public TCRs were present in many individuals. According to a later analysis, most CMV-associated TCR beta chains appeared to be HLA-restricted, and the HLA associations seemed to be driven largely by CMV exposure. The 87-base-pair reads could not distinguish some IMGT-functional V segments, including TRBV6-2 and TRBV6-3, so those segments were excluded. At a false discovery rate of 0.05, a later analysis linked 15,000 to 20,000 TCR beta sequences to specific HLA alleles. In an earlier analysis of about 550 of the donors, most TCR beta V segments were observed in productive rearrangements about 87% or about 30% of the time, broadly matching IMGT annotations.

The CDR3 holds 14 amino acids from the cysteine to the phenylalanine. Only the CDR3 DNA stays, 42 bases, in frame from base 1. CDR1 and CDR2, per the germline V gene, are MGHRA and YSYEKL. Relative to germline, V is missing 4 bases and J is missing 2 bases, with 3 bases of the junction outside any gene match. In total, more than 500 healthy bone marrow donors made up the cohort. Cohort members were all nominally healthy when sampled, although unrecorded immune exposures were likely present. The donor was CMV seronegative and was included in the group of over 300 seronegative cohort members. A peripheral blood sample was provided by each donor, and peripheral blood mononuclear cells were used for TCR beta sequencing. Genomic DNA extraction from the blood cell samples was performed with the Qiagen DNeasy Blood Extraction Kit. Points on this clone: Its antigen has not been determined. Base qualities were left out, and no much larger clone turns up one base away.

The sequenced sample consisted of PBMCs. This receptor was obtained from a boy under 18 in good health and CMV-seronegative. The rearrangement joined TRBV4-1 to TRBJ2-7, and TRBD1 matches 9 of the central bases. The sequenced DNA: TGCGCCAGCAGCCTTGGACAGGGGACCTACGAGCAGTACTTC. This gives the protein CASSLGQGTYEQYF.